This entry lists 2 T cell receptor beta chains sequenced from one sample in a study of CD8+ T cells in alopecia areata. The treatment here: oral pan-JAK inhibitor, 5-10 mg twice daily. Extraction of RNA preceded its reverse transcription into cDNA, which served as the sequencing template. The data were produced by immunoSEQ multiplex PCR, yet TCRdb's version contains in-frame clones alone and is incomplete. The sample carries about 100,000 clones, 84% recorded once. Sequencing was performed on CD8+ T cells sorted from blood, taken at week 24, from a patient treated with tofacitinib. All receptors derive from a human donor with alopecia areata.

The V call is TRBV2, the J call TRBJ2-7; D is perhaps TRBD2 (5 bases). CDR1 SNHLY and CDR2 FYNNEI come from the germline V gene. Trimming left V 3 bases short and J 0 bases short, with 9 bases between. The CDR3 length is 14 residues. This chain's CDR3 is CASSENSASYEQYF. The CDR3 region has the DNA TGTGCCAGCAGTGAGAATAGCGCCTCCTACGAGCAGTACTTC.

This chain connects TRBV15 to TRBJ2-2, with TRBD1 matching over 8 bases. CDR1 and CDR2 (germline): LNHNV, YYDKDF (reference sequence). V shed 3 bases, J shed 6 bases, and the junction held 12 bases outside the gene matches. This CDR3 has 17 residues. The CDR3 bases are TGTGCCACCAGCAGGGACCGGGACAGGACTGTGGCCGGGGAGCTGTTTTTT. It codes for CATSRDRDRTVAGELFF.